This T cell receptor beta chain was captured in a study of T-cell memory formation after mild COVID-19. Whole-study results and caveats: Among clones contracting day 15 to 85, CD4/CD8 was balanced, whereas later expanders leaned CD4+.

This clonotype was found a few times. Its antigen is as yet unknown. Via MiXCR, TCRdb re-called the 5' RACE reads, giving one row per CDR3 protein. The sample has just over 350,000 distinct CDR3 sequences; about 15% are singletons. This sequence originates from a man aged 18 to 30 who had mild COVID-19 (a few samples of this study predate the infection). Cell type and time point are not known. Sequencing was performed on PBMCs or a T cell subset sorted from them (not recorded which).

The CDR3 here is CSANTGLGGEDNEQFF. Here the CDR3 DNA reads TGCAGTGCCAATACTGGACTCGGTGGGGAAGACAATGAGCAGTTCTTC. This chain links TRBV20-1 with TRBJ2-1, with a weak D call TRBD2 (5 bases). V lost 6 bases and J lost 5, with 23 bases in between. The CDR3 contains 16 residues. In germline, CDR1 is DFQATT, CDR2 SNEGSKA (reference sequence).